These T cell receptor beta chains were read from a single sample in a study of CD8 T cells in ankylosing spondylitis. TCRdb itself ran the 5' RACE reads through MiXCR, one entry per CDR3 protein. The table has some 250,000 distinct CDR3 sequences, about 9.1% seen once; the top ten hold 6.8%. Sequencing was performed on blood, either unsorted or a sorted T cell fraction (not recorded which). The receptor set was obtained from a male donor with ankylosing spondylitis or in good health (not recorded which). CDR3s include the opening cysteine and the closing phenylalanine or tryptophan. Each record gives: CDR3 DNA, CDR3 protein, D gene, clone size, V gene, J gene. A D gene is named only where the DNA matches it firmly. Expanded clones get a size class; other rows say once, few or many, or leave the size out.

TGTGCCAGCGGTCCCCTTAGCGGGGGGGCCACCAATGAGCAGTTCTTC	CASGPLSGGATNEQFF	TRBD2	.	TRBV6-1	TRBJ2-1
TGCGCCAGCAGCTCCCGGGACAGAAGCAATCAGCCCCAGCATTTT	CASSSRDRSNQPQHF	TRBD1	.	TRBV4-1	TRBJ1-5
TGCGCCAGCAGCCCCCGACAGGGAGCAGATACGCAGTATTTT	CASSPRQGADTQYF	TRBD1	many	TRBV4-3	TRBJ2-3
TGCAGTGCTAGAGATCTCGTCACTGAAGCTTTCTTT	CSARDLVTEAFF	.	many	TRBV20-1	TRBJ1-1
TGCAGTGTGGCAGGGGGCAGGGAGACCCAGTACTTC	CSVAGGRETQYF	TRBD1	few	TRBV20-1	TRBJ2-5
TGCGCCAGCAGCAGGGATTTGAATGAAAAACTGTTTTTT	CASSRDLNEKLFF	.	many	TRBV5-1	TRBJ1-4
TGCGCCAGCAGCCCCGACAGCTCTGGAAACACCATATATTTT	CASSPDSSGNTIYF	.	many	TRBV5-1	TRBJ1-3
TGTGCCAGCTCACCAGGGCAGAGTGAGCAGTTCTTC	CASSPGQSEQFF	.	.	TRBV18	TRBJ2-1
TGCAGTGCTAGAGAACGCAGGGATATAGGCTACACCTTC	CSARERRDIGYTF	.	many	TRBV20-1	TRBJ1-2
TGCAGTGCGACCCACCGGGACGGCGGAGGAGCCCAGCATTTT	CSATHRDGGGAQHF	.	many	TRBV20-1	TRBJ1-5
TGCGCCAGCAGTTGGAGGCTAGCGGGAGCCCGCGGAGAGACCCAGTACTTC	CASSWRLAGARGETQYF	TRBD2	many	TRBV5-1	TRBJ2-5
TGTGCCAGTAGTACCCTCCGGGACAGGCTAGACACCATTCAGTACTTC	CASSTLRDRLDTIQYF	TRBD1	.	TRBV19	TRBJ2-4
TGCGGCGTTGAGGCTAGGAGTTTGGCCCAAGAGACCCAGTACTTC	CGVEARSLAQETQYF	.	.	TRBV29-1	TRBJ2-5
TGTGCCAGCAGCTTGGGGCCCAACTATGGCTACACCTTC	CASSLGPNYGYTF	.	many	TRBV11-2	TRBJ1-2
TGTGCCATCACCAGCTCAGCGGGAGCCTACAATGAGCAGTTCTTC	CAITSSAGAYNEQFF	TRBD2	many	TRBV10-3	TRBJ2-1
TGTGCCAGCAGCACCCACAGGGGCAATGAGCAGTTCTTC	CASSTHRGNEQFF	TRBD1	.	TRBV7-2	TRBJ2-1
TGTGCCAGCAGCCCACTCTTTTCGGTCTCGGGGGATACGCAGTATTTT	CASSPLFSVSGDTQYF	.	.	TRBV7-2	TRBJ2-3
TGCGCCAGCAGCCGCGGGACAGGGTCCCAAGAGACCCAGTACTTC	CASSRGTGSQETQYF	TRBD1	many	TRBV4-3	TRBJ2-5
TGTGCCATTGCCCCGAGGGTCGGTACAGATACGCAGTATTTT	CAIAPRVGTDTQYF	.	few	TRBV12-3/TRBV12-4	TRBJ2-3
TGTGCCAGCTCACAGGGACAGATAAACTCTGGGGCCAACGTCCTGACTTTC	CASSQGQINSGANVLTF	TRBD1	.	TRBV18	TRBJ2-6
TGCGCCAGCAGCGGCATCTACCCGGGAGCCTCTGGAAACACCATATATTTT	CASSGIYPGASGNTIYF	.	.	TRBV5-1	TRBJ1-3
TGTGCCAGCACTTGGGAGGGCAATCAGCCCCAGCATTTT	CASTWEGNQPQHF	.	.	TRBV6-5	TRBJ1-5
TGTGCCAGCAGCGTAGGCATAGCGGGCTCCTACAATGAGCAGTTCTTC	CASSVGIAGSYNEQFF	TRBD2	few	TRBV9	TRBJ2-1
TGTGCCATCAAAGAGGACACTGAAGCTTTCTTT	CAIKEDTEAFF	.	many	TRBV10-3	TRBJ1-1
TGTGCCAGCAGTTCCCCCGGGAGCTCCTATAATTCACCCCTCCACTTT	CASSSPGSSYNSPLHF	.	many	TRBV12-3/TRBV12-4	TRBJ1-6
TGTGCCTGGACCCCCGGGACTAGCGGCACAGATACGCAGTATTTT	CAWTPGTSGTDTQYF	TRBD2	.	TRBV30	TRBJ2-3
TGCAGCGCAACACAGGGGACTGGCAATCAGCCCCAGCATTTT	CSATQGTGNQPQHF	TRBD1	many	TRBV29-1	TRBJ1-5
TGCAGTGCTGCGGGGATGAACACTGAAGCTTTCTTT	CSAAGMNTEAFF	.	many	TRBV20-1	TRBJ1-1